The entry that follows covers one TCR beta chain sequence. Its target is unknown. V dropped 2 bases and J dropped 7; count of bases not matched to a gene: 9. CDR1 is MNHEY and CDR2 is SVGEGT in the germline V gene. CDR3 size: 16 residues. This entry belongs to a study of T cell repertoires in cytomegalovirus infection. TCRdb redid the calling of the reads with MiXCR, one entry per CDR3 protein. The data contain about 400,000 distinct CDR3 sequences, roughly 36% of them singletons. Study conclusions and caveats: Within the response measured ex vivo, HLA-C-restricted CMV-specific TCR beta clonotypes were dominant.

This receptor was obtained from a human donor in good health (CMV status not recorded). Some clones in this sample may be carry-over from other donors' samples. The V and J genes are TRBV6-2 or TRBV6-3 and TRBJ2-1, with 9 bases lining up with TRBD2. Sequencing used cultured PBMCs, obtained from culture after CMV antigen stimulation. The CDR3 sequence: CASSYRGRANGNEQFF. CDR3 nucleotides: TGTGCCAGCAGTTACCGCGGGAGGGCCAATGGGAATGAGCAGTTCTTC.